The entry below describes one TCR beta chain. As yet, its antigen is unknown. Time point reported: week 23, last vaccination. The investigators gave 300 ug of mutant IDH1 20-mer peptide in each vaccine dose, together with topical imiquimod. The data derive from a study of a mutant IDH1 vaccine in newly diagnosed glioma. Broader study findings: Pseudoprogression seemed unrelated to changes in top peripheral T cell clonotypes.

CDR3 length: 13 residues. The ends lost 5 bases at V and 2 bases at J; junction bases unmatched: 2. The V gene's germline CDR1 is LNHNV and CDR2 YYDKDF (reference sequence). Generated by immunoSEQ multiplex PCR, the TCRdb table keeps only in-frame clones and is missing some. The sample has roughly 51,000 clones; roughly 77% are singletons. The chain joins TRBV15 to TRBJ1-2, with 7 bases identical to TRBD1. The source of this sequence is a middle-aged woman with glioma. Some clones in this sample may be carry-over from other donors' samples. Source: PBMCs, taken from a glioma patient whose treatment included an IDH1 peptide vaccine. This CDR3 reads CATSPGQNYGYTF. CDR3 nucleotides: TGTGCCACCAGCCCGGGACAGAACTATGGCTACACCTTC.